Listed below are T cell receptor beta chains from one sample, sequenced in a study of shared clonotypes between healthy human individuals. Data came from immunoSEQ multiplex PCR; TCRdb stores just in-frame clones and leaves some out. The data contain about 1.1 million clones, approximately 75% of them singletons. What was sequenced was memory CD4+ T cells from PBMCs. The receptors stem from a man between 18 and 35 years old in good health. Some clones in this sample may be carry-over from other donors' samples. Both conserved end residues are part of each CDR3. The D gene is left open where the match is weak. Size values are once, few and many counts, or a class for expanded clones, and some rows have none.

clone_size d_call j_call v_call cdr3_aa cdr3_nt
- TRBD2 TRBJ2-3 TRBV4-1 CASSPRLAGIDTQYF TGCGCCAGCAGCCCGCGACTAGCGGGAATAGATACGCAGTATTTT
- TRBD1 TRBJ2-7 TRBV5-1 CASSRTGVYEQYF TGCGCCAGCAGCCGGACAGGGGTCTACGAGCAGTACTTC
- TRBD2 TRBJ2-3 TRBV5-8 CASSLGSSGSTYTDTQYF TGTGCCAGCAGCTTGGGATCTAGCGGGAGTACCTATACAGATACGCAGTATTTT
- TRBD1 TRBJ1-4 TRBV7-6 CASSLEGQGLLGEKLFF TGTGCCAGCAGCTTAGAGGGACAGGGGCTCTTGGGTGAAAAACTGTTTTTT
- - TRBJ2-6 TRBV28 CASRFGAGANVLTF TGTGCCAGCAGGTTCGGGGCTGGGGCCAACGTCCTGACTTTC
- TRBD1 TRBJ2-2 TRBV19 CASSETGTGGWGGELFF TGTGCCAGTAGTGAAACCGGGACAGGGGGCTGGGGCGGGGAGCTGTTTTTT
- - TRBJ1-1 TRBV9 CASSARTAPNTEAFF TGTGCCAGCAGCGCCAGGACAGCCCCGAACACTGAAGCTTTCTTT
once TRBD2 TRBJ2-5 TRBV15 CATSRARTSQETQYF TGTGCCACCAGCAGAGCCAGGACTAGCCAAGAGACCCAGTACTTC
- - TRBJ2-5 TRBV9 CASSVGYRQETQYF TGTGCCAGCAGCGTAGGGTACAGACAAGAGACCCAGTACTTC
- TRBD1 TRBJ2-3 TRBV28 CASKRGGSDTQYF TGTGCCAGCAAACGAGGGGGCTCAGATACGCAGTATTTT
- TRBD2 TRBJ2-1 TRBV5-1 CASSFRDYNYNEQFF TGCGCCAGCAGCTTCCGGGACTACAACTACAATGAGCAGTTCTTC
few - TRBJ2-7 TRBV4-3 CASSQDLYERWGQYF TGCGCCAGCAGCCAAGATCTCTACGAAAGATGGGGGCAGTACTTC
- TRBD1 TRBJ2-2 TRBV11-2 CASSVERDRGRTGELFF TGTGCCAGCAGCGTAGAACGGGACAGGGGCCGAACCGGGGAGCTGTTTTTT
once - TRBJ2-7 TRBV10-3 CAISESSRGRGHEQYF TGTGCCATCAGTGAGTCTTCGAGGGGCCGAGGCCACGAGCAGTACTTC
- - TRBJ1-4 TRBV6-4 CASSDPTVRETNEKLFF TGTGCCAGCAGTGACCCGACCGTCAGAGAAACTAATGAAAAACTGTTTTTT
once - TRBJ2-5 TRBV28 CASSLGDLRETQYF TGTGCCAGCAGTTTGGGAGATTTACGAGAGACCCAGTACTTC
- - TRBJ1-4 TRBV4-1 CASSWGTYAWGTNEKLFF TGCGCCAGCAGCTGGGGTACCTACGCGTGGGGAACTAATGAAAAACTGTTTTTT
- - TRBJ1-1 TRBV5-1 CASSFGESSTEAFF TGCGCCAGCAGCTTTGGGGAGAGTTCTACTGAAGCTTTCTTT
- TRBD1 TRBJ1-4 TRBV2 CASTLSGTEGEKLFF TGTGCCAGCACCTTATCAGGGACAGAGGGGGAAAAACTGTTTTTT
- - TRBJ2-1 TRBV5-1 CASSLENPGNEQFF TGCGCCAGCAGCTTGGAAAATCCCGGGAATGAGCAGTTCTTC
- - TRBJ2-1 TRBV30 CAWSVHTYNEQFF TGTGCCTGGAGTGTACACACATACAATGAGCAGTTCTTC
few - TRBJ2-7 TRBV20-1 CSADPLYEQYF TGCAGTGCTGACCCGCTCTACGAGCAGTACTTC
- - TRBJ2-5 TRBV10-1 CAPIPRDQETQYF TGCGCCCCCATCCCAAGGGACCAAGAGACCCAGTACTTC
- - TRBJ2-7 TRBV10-3 CAISELLGEQYF TGCGCCATCAGTGAGTTGCTAGGCGAGCAGTACTTC
- - TRBJ2-6 TRBV30 CACSGANVLTF TGTGCCTGCTCTGGGGCCAACGTCCTGACTTTC
few - TRBJ2-5 TRBV18 CASSSQETQYF TGTGCCAGCTCATCCCAAGAGACCCAGTACTTC
few - TRBJ2-3 TRBV7-9 CASSFGLLVADTQYF TGTGCCAGCAGCTTTGGGCTCTTGGTGGCAGATACGCAGTATTTT
- TRBD1 TRBJ1-2 TRBV6-6 CASSYSTGGYGYTF TGTGCCAGCAGTTACTCGACAGGGGGGTATGGCTACACCTTC
- TRBD1 TRBJ2-7 TRBV18 CASSPRVGTASSYEQYF TGTGCCAGCTCACCACGAGTTGGGACAGCCTCCTCCTACGAGCAGTACTTC
- - TRBJ2-2 TRBV7-2 CASSLGRGPGELFF TGTGCCAGCAGCTTAGGGCGCGGGCCCGGGGAGCTGTTTTTT
- TRBD1 TRBJ1-2 TRBV7-6 CAEKPGQAPGGYTF TGTGCCGAAAAGCCCGGACAGGCTCCCGGGGGCTACACCTTC
few - TRBJ1-2 TRBV6-1 CASSESWTAYGYTF TGTGCCAGCAGTGAATCGTGGACAGCCTATGGCTACACCTTC
- - TRBJ2-7 TRBV30 CAWSVGGQFYEQYF TGTGCCTGGAGTGTAGGGGGGCAGTTCTACGAGCAGTACTTC
- TRBD1 TRBJ1-1 TRBV7-9 CASSFQGVGTEAFF TGTGCCAGCAGCTTCCAGGGGGTAGGGACTGAAGCTTTCTTT
- - TRBJ1-2 TRBV28 CASSLGHTSGYTF TGTGCCAGCAGTTTAGGGCATACGTCTGGCTACACCTTC
- - TRBJ2-4 TRBV5-1 CASSATATKNIQYF TGCGCCAGCAGCGCGACAGCAACCAAAAACATTCAGTACTTC
few - TRBJ2-1 TRBV9 CASSVGQVNEQFF TGTGCCAGCAGCGTAGGGCAGGTTAATGAGCAGTTCTTC
- - TRBJ2-1 TRBV7-2 CASSTNQNEQFF TGTGCCAGCAGTACCAACCAGAATGAGCAGTTCTTC
few TRBD1 TRBJ1-1 TRBV5-1 CASSRRDRDNGEAFF TGCGCCAGCAGCCGAAGGGACAGGGACAATGGCGAAGCTTTCTTT
- - TRBJ2-3 TRBV5-1 CASSLGPGADTQYF TGCGCCAGCAGCTTGGGTCCGGGCGCAGATACGCAGTATTTT
- - TRBJ2-5 TRBV7-2 CASSARSAQAEGTQYF TGTGCCAGCAGCGCAAGATCCGCGCAGGCAGAGGGGACCCAGTACTTC
few - TRBJ2-7 TRBV30 CAWTGGDSYEQYF TGTGCCTGGACAGGCGGCGACTCCTACGAGCAGTACTTC
- - TRBJ1-5 TRBV30 CAWSPTNQPQHF TGTGCCTGGAGCCCTACTAATCAGCCCCAGCATTTT
- - TRBJ2-5 TRBV5-1 CASAAQGPETQYF TGCGCCAGCGCCGCCCAGGGGCCAGAGACCCAGTACTTC
- TRBD2 TRBJ2-7 TRBV6-6 CASSYSGTSPSYEQYF TGTGCCAGCAGTTACTCCGGGACTAGCCCCTCCTACGAGCAGTACTTC
- - TRBJ2-5 TRBV28 CASRSEPQETQYF TGTGCCAGCAGAAGTGAGCCCCAAGAGACCCAGTACTTC
- TRBD1 TRBJ2-7 TRBV5-4 CASSPGGTGAYEQYF TGTGCCAGCAGCCCTGGGGGGACAGGGGCCTACGAGCAGTACTTC
- - TRBJ2-4 TRBV28 CASSLGRAVKNIQYF TGTGCCAGCAGTTTAGGCAGGGCGGTCAAAAACATTCAGTACTTC
- TRBD1 TRBJ1-4 TRBV4-3 CASSQWDREGEKLFF TGCGCCAGCAGCCAATGGGACAGGGAAGGTGAAAAACTGTTTTTT
- - TRBJ2-2 TRBV19 CASSQNRNTGELFF TGTGCCAGTAGCCAAAACAGGAACACCGGGGAGCTGTTTTTT
- - TRBJ2-3 TRBV7-3 CASSPTGFTDTQYF TGTGCCAGCAGCCCGACAGGCTTCACAGATACGCAGTATTTT